The 12 T cell receptor beta chains below all came from one sample that was sequenced in a study of blood T cells in healthy people across ages. With a J-beta primer mix and a sample-barcoded 5' primer, a second PCR ran roughly 6 to 11 cycles. TCRdb analysed the 5' RACE reads with MiXCR anew, one entry per CDR3 protein. The sample yields roughly 1,100,000 distinct CDR3 sequences, approximately 26% seen once. These same data were also listed under a study on T cells of mothers and their children.

The sample taken for sequencing was blood. The receptors here all came from a girl aged 2 to 9 in good health.

The V call is TRBV7-3, the J call TRBJ2-5; D is perhaps TRBD2 (6 bases). V was pared by 0 bases and J by 7 bases, with 9 bases between. Germline assignment: CDR1 SGHTA and CDR2 FQGTGA. The CDR3 is 13 amino acids. The CDR3 sequence is CASSLTVGGTQYF. CDR3 DNA: TGTGCCAGCAGCTTAACGGTGGGGGGGACCCAGTACTTC.

In this sample, this clonotype turned up a few times. The V call is TRBV29-1, the J call TRBJ1-2; TRBD1 is a possible D gene (5 bases). The CDR3 totals 14 residues. The V and J ends lost 2 bases and 2 bases respectively, with 12 bases between them. Germline CDR1 reads SQVTM; CDR2 reads ANQGSEA. The CDR3 DNA is TGCAGCGTTGAAACGGCAGGGTCGAACTATGGCTACACCTTC. Protein product: CSVETAGSNYGYTF.

The chain has TRBV9 and TRBJ1-6; D remains unclear. V was cut by 4 bases and J by 12 bases, with 11 bases left in between. Germline CDR1 reads SGDLS; CDR2 reads YYNGEE. The CDR3 totals 12 residues. CDR3 loop: CASSTPSGPLHF. CDR3 DNA sequence: TGTGCCAGCAGCACCCCCAGCGGACCCCTCCACTTT.

This clonotype has only a few counts. The chain carries TRBV9 and TRBJ2-5, with TRBD2 matching over 9 bases. The DNA end favors TRBJ2-7, so the J call may be wrong. Germline V gene sequence: CDR1 SGDLS, CDR2 YYNGEE. The CDR3 has 15 amino acids. The CDR3 reads CASSTIAGASYEQYF. CDR3 in DNA: TGTGCCAGCAGCACAATAGCGGGAGCCTCCTACGAGCAGTACTTC.

The chain joins TRBV6-2 or TRBV6-3 to TRBJ2-5, with a weak D call TRBD1 (6 bases). Matching the DNA end better, TRBJ2-1 makes the J call doubtful. The germline gives CDR1 MNHEY, CDR2 SVGEGT. The CDR3 loop spans 14 amino acids. The CDR3 sequence is CASSTRTENNEQFF. In DNA form, the CDR3 reads TGTGCCAGCAGTACCCGGACAGAGAACAATGAGCAGTTCTTC.

This chain's CDR3 is CASSPYYGATAYEQYF. The DNA of the CDR3 is TGTGCCAGCAGCCCATATTACGGGGCGACGGCCTACGAGCAGTACTTC. The chain uses TRBV3-1 and TRBJ2-7; possibly TRBD1 or TRBD2 for D (5 bases each). Germline V lookup: CDR1 LGHDT, CDR2 YNNKEL (reference sequence). V lost 4 bases to trimming and J lost 2 bases, with 18 bases between them. The CDR3 has 16 residues.

The chain employs TRBV12-3 or TRBV12-4 and TRBJ2-6, with D tentatively TRBD2 (5 bases). The CDR3 is made up of 17 amino acids. V was pared by 2 bases and J by 2 bases, with 13 bases between. The CDR3 region has the DNA TGTGCCAGCAGTTTAATACCATGGGAGCCTGGGGCCAACGTCCTGACTTTC. Translation: CASSLIPWEPGANVLTF.

Ten or more counts support this clonotype. CDR3 DNA sequence: TGCGCCAGCAGCCAAGAAAGAATGTATAGCAATCAGCCCCAGCATTTT. Its protein product is CASSQERMYSNQPQHF. The chain joins TRBV4-3 to TRBJ1-5; the D is unclear. The germline V and J ends were trimmed by 0 bases and 0 bases, with 9 bases remaining between them. CDR3 length: 16 residues. Germline V gene sequence: CDR1 LGHNA, CDR2 YSLEER.

The rearrangement links TRBV9 to TRBJ2-3; D unclear. V was pared by 0 bases and J by 6 bases, with 14 bases between. CDR3 size: 15 residues. Germline CDR1 reads SGDLS; CDR2 reads YYNGEE. For the CDR3, the DNA is TGTGCCAGCAGCGTAGTTCCGACAAGAGCGGATACGCAGTATTTT. Encoded protein: CASSVVPTRADTQYF. Looking up the rest from reference TRBV9 and TRBJ2-3 gives the full variable domain: DSGVTQTPKHLITATGQRVTLRCSPRSGDLSVYWYQQSLDQGLQFLIQYYNGEERAKGNILERFSAQQFPDLHSELNLSSLELGDSALYFCASSVVPTRADTQYFGPGTRLTVL.

A few counts support this clonotype. V is TRBV21-1 and J is TRBJ1-1; the table's D call TRBD1 went unverified against the DNA. TRBV21-1 is given as a pseudogene. The CDR3 loop spans 14 amino acids. The CDR3 DNA is TGTGCCAGCAGCAAAGGGACAATGAACACTGAAGCTTTCTTT. This gives the protein CASSKGTMNTEAFF.

The chain couples TRBV7-2 to TRBJ2-1; D is unclear. The CDR3 extends over 13 amino acids. The germline V gene has CDR1 SGHTA and CDR2 FQGNSA. V was trimmed by 0 bases and J by 9 bases, leaving 9 bases between them. The CDR3 sequence is CASSLALGREQFF. The CDR3 DNA sequence: TGTGCCAGCAGCTTAGCCCTCGGGCGTGAGCAGTTCTTC.

This chain joins TRBV27 and TRBJ2-5, with a weak D call TRBD1 (5 bases). Germline CDR1 and CDR2: MNHEY and SMNVEV (reference sequence). The CDR3 is made up of 17 amino acids. Trimming took off 5 bases at V and 2 bases at J, with 21 bases between the two ends. The DNA of the CDR3 is TGTGCCAGCAGTGAAGGGGCTGGGAAGACGGTACAAGAGACCCAGTACTTC. This codes for CASSEGAGKTVQETQYF.